This passage covers 30 T cell receptor beta chains from one sample sequenced in a study of blood T cell repertoires in COVID-19. Some clones are missing from TCRdb's copy, which holds only in-frame ones; the method was immunoSEQ multiplex PCR. The repertoire holds about 160,000 clones, with roughly 84% as singletons. The material sequenced was PBMCs or T cells enriched from blood (not recorded which). The receptors shown here come from a woman in her forties or fifties who had recovered from COVID-19.

For the CDR3, the DNA is TGTGCCAGTAGTATACCGGGAGGGAGGGAGACCCAGTACTTC. Translation gives CASSIPGGRETQYF. The chain has TRBV19 and TRBJ2-5; 8 bases are shared with TRBD2. Germline V gives CDR1 LNHDA, CDR2 SQIVND (reference sequence). The CDR3 totals 14 residues. The ends lost 2 bases at V and 5 bases at J; junction bases unmatched: 4.

The V gene is TRBV9, the J gene TRBJ2-5, with D tentatively TRBD2 (5 bases). There are 13 residues in the CDR3. Germline CDR1 and CDR2: SGDLS and YYNGEE. V shed 0 bases and J shed 2 bases, with 5 bases lying between them. The CDR3 region is CASSVAGQETQYF. As DNA, the CDR3 is TGTGCCAGCAGCGTAGCGGGACAAGAGACCCAGTACTTC.

The chain recombines TRBV5-1 with TRBJ1-4, with D possibly TRBD1 on 6 matching bases. From germline, CDR1 is SGHRS and CDR2 YFSETQ. Trimming took off 5 bases at V and 6 bases at J, with 8 bases between the two ends. This CDR3 contains 12 residues. CDR3 bases: TGCGCCAGCAGAGGGGGTGATGAAAAACTGTTTTTT. Its protein product is CASRGGDEKLFF.

The chain combines TRBV6-5 with TRBJ1-6; 9 bases are a match to TRBD1. Germline values: CDR1 MNHEY, CDR2 SVGAGI. This CDR3 comprises 15 residues. Trimming removed 7 bases from V and 7 bases from J; junction bases left unmatched: 8. The DNA of the CDR3 is TGTGCCAGCAATGGACAGGGGCGCTCGAATTCACCCCTCCACTTT. It translates to CASNGQGRSNSPLHF.

The V and J genes are TRBV25-1 and TRBJ2-7, with 7 bases that match TRBD1. Looked up from germline, CDR1 is MGHDK and CDR2 is SYGVNS. V lost 5 bases to trimming and J lost 3 bases; unmatched junction nucleotides: 7. There are 14 residues in the CDR3. In DNA form, the CDR3 reads TGTGCCAGCAGTAACCCAGGGGGTGGCTACGAGCAGTACTTC. Its translation: CASSNPGGGYEQYF.

The genes are TRBV15 and TRBJ2-1; TRBD2 agrees at 12 bases. Looked up from germline, CDR1 is LNHNV and CDR2 is YYDKDF (reference sequence). V shed 1 base, J shed 12 bases, and the junction held 4 bases outside the gene matches. This CDR3 has 14 amino acids. The CDR3 here is CATSRGGLAGTQFF. The CDR3 DNA is TGTGCCACCAGCAGAGGTGGACTAGCGGGAACGCAGTTCTTC.

The V call is TRBV4-1, the J call TRBJ1-2; D is unresolved. The germline CDR1 and CDR2 sequences are MGHRA and YSYEKL. This CDR3 region has 17 residues. V lost 2 bases to trimming and J lost 4 bases, with 20 bases between them. CDR3 sequence reads: CASSQIYGSVMLYGYTF. The CDR3, as DNA: TGCGCCAGCAGCCAAATCTACGGGTCCGTGATGCTCTATGGCTACACCTTC.

This clone showed up just once. V is TRBV28 and J is TRBJ2-2, with 7 positions matching TRBD2. The junction had 8 bases not matched to a gene; V was cut back by 6 bases and J by 7 bases. Germline V gene data show CDR1 as MDHEN and CDR2 as SYDVKM. CDR3 size: 14 residues. The CDR3, as DNA: TGTGCCAGCAGCCGGCCGGGACTATACGGGGAGCTGTTTTTT. Translation: CASSRPGLYGELFF.

This chain connects TRBV27 to TRBJ2-7; 9 bases line up with TRBD1. Trimming took 8 bases from V and 5 from J; bases not matched to a gene: 13. The CDR3 has 15 residues. The germline V gene encodes CDR1 MNHEY and CDR2 SMNVEV (reference sequence). The CDR3 sequence: CASGRGDRVHHEQYF. The DNA of the CDR3 is TGTGCCAGCGGAAGGGGGGACAGGGTACACCACGAGCAGTACTTC.

The V and J genes are TRBV7-8 and TRBJ2-1; TRBD1 matches 11 bases. The V gene's germline CDR1 is SGHVS and CDR2 FQNEAQ. This CDR3 has 15 residues. The V and J ends lost 6 bases and 8 bases, in that order; junction bases with no gene match: 9. The CDR3: CASRDRGRGGDEQFF. The CDR3 coding sequence is TGTGCCAGCAGGGACAGGGGGCGCGGAGGGGATGAGCAGTTCTTC.

This chain connects TRBV5-1 to TRBJ2-1; 7 bases align to TRBD2. The CDR3 length is 16 residues. V dropped 2 bases and J dropped 5; count of bases not matched to a gene: 10. Germline V gene data show CDR1 as SGHRS and CDR2 as YFSETQ. The CDR3 region is CASSFGGAGANNEQFF. The CDR3 DNA reads TGCGCCAGCAGCTTCGGCGGGGCGGGAGCCAACAATGAGCAGTTCTTC.

The genes are TRBV5-1 and TRBJ2-1; a weak D match, TRBD1 (5 bases). V lost 3 bases and J 8 bases, leaving 21 bases between the germline ends. CDR1 is SGHRS and CDR2 is YFSETQ in the germline V gene. This CDR3 spans 16 amino acids. The CDR3 sequence: CASSSGRANYGDEQFF. CDR3 nucleotides: TGCGCCAGCAGCTCCGGCAGGGCGAATTATGGCGATGAGCAGTTCTTC.

The chain uses TRBV7-3 and TRBJ2-1; perhaps TRBD1 as D (6 bases). This CDR3 comprises 15 residues. V was trimmed by 5 bases and J by 2 bases, leaving 13 bases between them. Germline CDR1 SGHTA, CDR2 FQGTGA. The DNA of the CDR3 is TGTGCCAGCAGCCCTTGGCAGGGGACCTACAATGAGCAGTTCTTC. Translation gives CASSPWQGTYNEQFF.

This clone was counted only a few times. CDR3 residues: CASSLAVTGRNAANEKLFF. CDR3 in DNA: TGCGCCAGCAGCTTGGCGGTAACCGGGAGAAACGCGGCTAATGAAAAACTGTTTTTT. The chain is built from TRBV5-1 and TRBJ1-4; D unclear. Germline CDR1 SGHRS, CDR2 YFSETQ. The CDR3 length is 19 residues. V was trimmed by 0 bases and J by 3 bases, leaving 21 bases between them.

The genes are TRBV5-1 and TRBJ2-1; TRBD2 might be the D (6 bases). This CDR3 is 14 amino acids long. V lost 2 bases and J lost 6, with 12 bases in between. Germline assignment: CDR1 SGHRS and CDR2 YFSETQ. For the CDR3, the DNA is TGCGCCAGCAGCTTCCCGATGGGGGGCAATGAGCAGTTCTTC. Its protein product is CASSFPMGGNEQFF.

In DNA form, the CDR3 reads TGTGCCAGCAGCTTTAGGAGGTACCAAGAGACCCAGTACTTC. Translated: CASSFRRYQETQYF. The chain combines TRBV7-2 with TRBJ2-5; weak D call: TRBD2 (5 bases). The germline V and J ends were trimmed by 3 bases and 0 bases, with 8 bases remaining between them. Looked up from germline, CDR1 is SGHTA and CDR2 is FQGNSA. CDR3 length: 14 residues.

The chain recombines TRBV5-1 with TRBJ2-1; TRBD2 is a possible D gene (6 bases). The germline V gene encodes CDR1 SGHRS and CDR2 YFSETQ. V lost 4 bases to trimming and J lost 6 bases, with 20 bases between them. The CDR3 extends over 16 amino acids. The CDR3 DNA reads as TGCGCCAGCAGCCCTCTCGGGGGAACCCCCGCCAATGAGCAGTTCTTC. Translation: CASSPLGGTPANEQFF.

The chain uses TRBV9 and TRBJ1-6; 8 bases map to TRBD1. Germline lookup yields CDR1 SGDLS and CDR2 YYNGEE. The CDR3 contains 14 residues. The V segment lost 1 base and the J segment 9 bases; nucleotides outside the gene matches: 3. Here the CDR3 reads CASSVRDRFSPLHF. CDR3 DNA sequence: TGTGCCAGCAGCGTACGGGACAGGTTTTCACCCCTCCACTTT.

The CDR3 nucleotides read TGTGCCAGTAGTATGTACAGGGGGCCGTACGAGCAGTACTTC. It specifies CASSMYRGPYEQYF. This chain uses TRBV19 with TRBJ2-7; TRBD1 matches 9 bases. Germline V lookup: CDR1 LNHDA, CDR2 SQIVND (reference sequence). The CDR3 is 14 residues long. The trim removed 3 bases at V and 4 bases at J, leaving 4 bases unmatched. Combining the CDR3 with reference TRBV19 and TRBJ2-7 gives the whole variable domain DGGITQSPKYLFRKEGQNVTLSCEQNLNHDAMYWYRQDPGQGLRLIYYSQIVNDFQKGDIAEGYSVSREKKESFPLTVTSAQKNPTAFYLCASSMYRGPYEQYFGPGTRLTVT.

A few counts support this clone. The chain carries TRBV6-1 and TRBJ2-1; TRBD2 might be the D (6 bases). There are 15 residues in the CDR3. Germline V CDR1 and CDR2: MNHNS, SASEGT. The V gene lost 3 bases and the J gene lost 7 bases, with 16 bases spanning the gap. CDR3 residues: CASSDGGGGVNEQFF. The CDR3, as DNA: TGTGCCAGCAGTGATGGCGGAGGCGGGGTTAATGAGCAGTTCTTC.

This CDR3 is CASSLIGQGVDTQYF. The DNA for the CDR3 is TGTGCCAGCAGCTTAATCGGACAGGGTGTTGATACGCAGTATTTT. V is TRBV5-4 and J is TRBJ2-3, with TRBD1 identical over 8 bases. Germline V lookup: CDR1 SGHNT, CDR2 YYREEE (reference sequence). V lost 2 bases, J lost 6 bases, and 8 bases stayed unmatched. CDR3 length equals 15 residues. Based on the CDR3 plus reference TRBV5-4 and TRBJ2-3, the full variable domain is ETGVTQSPTHLIKTRGQQVTLRCSSQSGHNTVSWYQQALGQGPQFIFQYYREEENGRGNFPPRFSGLQFPNYSSELNVNALELDDSALYLCASSLIGQGVDTQYFGPGTRLTVL.

The sample holds a few counts of this clone. The chain links TRBV29-1 to TRBJ1-4, with 10 bases fitting TRBD1. This CDR3 region has 12 residues. The germline V gene encodes CDR1 SQVTM and CDR2 ANQGSEA. DNA of the CDR3: TGCACCGGAGGACAGGGGGATGAAAAACTGTTTTTT. Protein product: CTGGQGDEKLFF.

This sequence joins TRBV19 and TRBJ2-5, with 9 bases that match TRBD1. With 8 bases clipped from V and 3 bases from J, the junction kept 7 bases outside the gene matches. Germline V gives CDR1 LNHDA, CDR2 SQIVND (reference sequence). This CDR3 comprises 14 residues. The CDR3 DNA follows: TGTGCCAGTTCCACGGACAGGGGCGAAGAGACCCAGTACTTC. Translated, it gives CASSTDRGEETQYF. Complete variable domain (other parts from reference TRBV19 and TRBJ2-5): DGGITQSPKYLFRKEGQNVTLSCEQNLNHDAMYWYRQDPGQGLRLIYYSQIVNDFQKGDIAEGYSVSREKKESFPLTVTSAQKNPTAFYLCASSTDRGEETQYFGPGTRLLVL.

This chain links TRBV5-1 with TRBJ2-5; TRBD2 might be the D (6 bases). V was trimmed by 4 bases and J by 0 bases, leaving 13 bases between them. Germline-derived CDR1 and CDR2 are SGHRS and YFSETQ. The CDR3 runs to 15 residues. CDR3 nucleotide sequence: TGCGCCAGCAGCCCTAGATCTAGCGACCAAGAGACCCAGTACTTC. Translation: CASSPRSSDQETQYF.

This clone came up a few times. The chain links TRBV19 to TRBJ2-7, with TRBD2 identical over 9 bases. With 2 bases clipped from V and 4 bases from J, the junction kept 6 bases outside the gene matches. CDR3 length: 15 residues. The germline V gene encodes CDR1 LNHDA and CDR2 SQIVND (reference sequence). The CDR3 loop reads CASSIRLAGRYEQYF. CDR3 bases: TGTGCCAGTAGTATACGGCTAGCGGGAAGGTACGAGCAGTACTTC.

The chain carries TRBV19 and TRBJ1-1; 8 bases fit TRBD1. The CDR3 has 13 residues. Trimming cost V 6 bases and J 4 bases; bases outside gene matches: 4. Germline-derived CDR1 and CDR2 are LNHDA and SQIVND (reference sequence). The CDR3 region is CASSLQGGTEAFF. CDR3 nucleotide sequence: TGTGCCAGTAGCCTACAGGGGGGCACTGAAGCTTTCTTT.

This clone was detected only once. This rearrangement joins TRBV2 to TRBJ2-1; possible D gene TRBD2, 6 bases. CDR1 and CDR2 (germline): SNHLY, FYNNEI. This CDR3 comprises 15 residues. V was cut by 5 bases and J by 4 bases, with 15 bases left in between. The CDR3: CASSPVKRGYNEQFF. The CDR3 region has the DNA TGTGCCAGCAGTCCGGTCAAACGGGGGTACAATGAGCAGTTCTTC.

The chain recombines TRBV14 with TRBJ2-3; a weak D match, TRBD2 (5 bases). The CDR3 contains 14 residues. Per germline, CDR1 SGHDN and CDR2 FVKESK. V dropped 2 bases and J dropped 0 bases, with 6 bases sitting between them. The CDR3 reads CASSQRTSTDTQYF. DNA for the CDR3: TGTGCCAGCAGCCAAAGGACTAGCACAGATACGCAGTATTTT.

The chain is built from TRBV18 and TRBJ2-1; D gene ambiguous. CDR1 KGHSH and CDR2 LQKENI come from the germline V gene. This CDR3 has 14 residues. V shed 2 bases and J shed 3 bases, with 8 bases lying between them. The CDR3 region has the DNA TGTGCCAGCTCACCATCAAGGAGCTACAATGAGCAGTTCTTC. This encodes CASSPSRSYNEQFF.

The chain carries TRBV9 and TRBJ2-3; 13 bases match TRBD2. Germline CDR1 reads SGDLS; CDR2 reads YYNGEE. V was pared by 1 base and J by 3 bases, with 2 bases of the junction left unmatched. The CDR3 is 16 residues long. The CDR3 here is CASSVLGLAGTDTQYF. CDR3 sequence (DNA): TGTGCCAGCAGCGTATTGGGACTAGCGGGAACAGATACGCAGTATTTT.